The T cell receptor (beta chain) described here comes from a study of blood T cells in healthy people across ages. From germline, CDR1 is SQVTM and CDR2 ANQGSEA. The J segment lost 0 bases and the V segment lost 7 bases, leaving 5 bases of the junction unmatched. CDR3 length: 14 amino acids. Using a J-beta primer mix together with a sample-barcoded 5' primer, a second PCR was run for roughly 6 to 12 cycles. Each CDR3 protein gets one entry after TCRdb re-called the 5' RACE reads with MiXCR. The profile shows hundreds of thousands of distinct CDR3 sequences, 52% of them singletons. This sequence joins TRBV29-1 and TRBJ2-1, with 8 nucleotides matching TRBD2. The TCR originated in an elderly woman in good health. The material sequenced was blood. In DNA, the CDR3 is TGCAGCGGTAGCGGGACCAGCTCCTACAATGAGCAGTTCTTC. It specifies CSGSGTSSYNEQFF.